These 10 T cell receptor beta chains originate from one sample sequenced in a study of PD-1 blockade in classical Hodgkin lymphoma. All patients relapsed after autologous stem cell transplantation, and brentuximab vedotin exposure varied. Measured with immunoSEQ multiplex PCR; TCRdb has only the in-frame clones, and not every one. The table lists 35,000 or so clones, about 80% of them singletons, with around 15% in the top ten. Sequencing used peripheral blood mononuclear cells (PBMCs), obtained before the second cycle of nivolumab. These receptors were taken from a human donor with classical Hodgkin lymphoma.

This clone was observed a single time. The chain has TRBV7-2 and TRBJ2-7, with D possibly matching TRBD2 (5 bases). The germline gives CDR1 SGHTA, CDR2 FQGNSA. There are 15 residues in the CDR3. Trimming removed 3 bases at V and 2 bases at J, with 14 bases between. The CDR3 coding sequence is TGTGCCAGCAGCTTTTCTCGGGGAAAGACCTACGAGCAGTACTTC. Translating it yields CASSFSRGKTYEQYF.

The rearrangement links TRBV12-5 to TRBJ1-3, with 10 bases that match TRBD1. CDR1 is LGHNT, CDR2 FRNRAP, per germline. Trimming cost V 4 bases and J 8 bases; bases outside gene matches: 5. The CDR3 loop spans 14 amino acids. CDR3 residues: CASGSGTGDHTIYF. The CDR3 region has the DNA TGTGCTAGTGGTTCCGGGACAGGGGATCACACCATATATTTT.

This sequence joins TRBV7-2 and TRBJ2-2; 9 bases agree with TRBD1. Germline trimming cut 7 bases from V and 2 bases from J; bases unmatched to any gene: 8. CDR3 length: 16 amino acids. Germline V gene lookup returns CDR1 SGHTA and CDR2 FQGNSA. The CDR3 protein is CASTKRTGANTGELFF. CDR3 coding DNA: TGTGCCAGCACCAAACGGACAGGGGCAAACACCGGGGAGCTGTTTTTT.

The CDR3 sequence is CATSPGQDYNEQFF. The CDR3 DNA is TGTGCCACCTCCCCGGGGCAGGACTACAATGAGCAGTTCTTC. This sequence joins TRBV6-5 and TRBJ2-1; D may match TRBD1 or TRBD2 (5 bases each). In germline, CDR1 is MNHEY, CDR2 SVGAGI. The V end was cut by 10 bases, the J end by 3 bases, with 16 bases between. The CDR3 consists of 14 residues.

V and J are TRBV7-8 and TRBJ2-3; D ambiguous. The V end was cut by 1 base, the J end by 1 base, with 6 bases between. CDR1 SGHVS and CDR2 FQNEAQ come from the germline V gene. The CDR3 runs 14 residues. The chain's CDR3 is CASSLGDGTDTQYF. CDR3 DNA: TGTGCCAGCAGCTTAGGAGACGGCACAGATACGCAGTATTTT.

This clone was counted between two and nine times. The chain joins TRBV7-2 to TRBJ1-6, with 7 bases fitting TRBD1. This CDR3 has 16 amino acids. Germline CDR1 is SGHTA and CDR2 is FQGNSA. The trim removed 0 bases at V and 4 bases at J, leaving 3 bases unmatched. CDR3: CASSLATGAYNSPLHF. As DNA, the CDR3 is TGTGCCAGCAGCTTAGCAACAGGGGCGTATAATTCACCCCTCCACTTT.

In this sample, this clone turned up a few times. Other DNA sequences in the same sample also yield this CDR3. As DNA, the CDR3 is TGTGCCAGCAGCCCCCGGGGGTACAATGAGCAGTTCTTC. Residues: CASSPRGYNEQFF. V usage is TRBV9 and J usage is TRBJ2-1; tentatively, D is TRBD2 (6 bases). Trimming cost V 4 bases and J 4 bases, with 9 bases left between them. Germline V gene sequence: CDR1 SGDLS, CDR2 YYNGEE. The CDR3 runs to 13 residues.

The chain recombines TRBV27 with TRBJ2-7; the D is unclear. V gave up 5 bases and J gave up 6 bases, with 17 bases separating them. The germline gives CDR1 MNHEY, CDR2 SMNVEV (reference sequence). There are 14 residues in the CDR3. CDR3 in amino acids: CASSNTVGPSEQYF. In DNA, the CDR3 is TGTGCCAGCAGTAACACAGTTGGGCCAAGCGAGCAGTACTTC.

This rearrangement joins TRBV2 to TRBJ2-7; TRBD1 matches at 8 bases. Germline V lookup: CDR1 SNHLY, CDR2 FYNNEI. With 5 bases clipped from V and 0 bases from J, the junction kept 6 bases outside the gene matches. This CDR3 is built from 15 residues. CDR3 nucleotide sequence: TGTGCCAGCAGTCCGGACAGGGTAAGCTCCTACGAGCAGTACTTC. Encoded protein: CASSPDRVSSYEQYF. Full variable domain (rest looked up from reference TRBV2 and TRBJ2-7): EPEVTQTPSHQVTQMGQEVILRCVPISNHLYFYWYRQILGQKVEFLVSFYNNEISEKSEIFDDQFSVERPDGSNFTLKIRSTKLEDSAMYFCASSPDRVSSYEQYFGPGTRLTVT.

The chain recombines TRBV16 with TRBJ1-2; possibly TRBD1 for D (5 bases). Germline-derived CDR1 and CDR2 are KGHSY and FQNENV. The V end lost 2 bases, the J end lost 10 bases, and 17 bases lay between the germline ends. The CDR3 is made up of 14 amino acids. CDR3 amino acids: CASSQSGTDASYTF. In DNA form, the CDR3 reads TGTGCCAGCAGCCAAAGCGGGACGGACGCCTCCTACACCTTC.